Shown below are 12 T cell receptor beta chains from a single sample sequenced in a study of human T cells and chemical hapten exposure. Whole blood that had not been fractionated was the source of extracted total RNA. Individual cDNA molecules each carried unique molecular identifiers attached by the library. From the reads, TCRdb called clonotypes with MiXCR, one entry per CDR3 protein. Of around 120,000 distinct CDR3 sequences in the sample, more than 8.5% were seen once. Sequenced sample: whole blood. The receptors here all came from a human donor in good health. Some clones in this sample may be carry-over from other donors' samples.

The gene calls are TRBV19 and TRBJ1-1, with TRBD1 as a possible D gene (6 bases). The V end lost 4 bases, the J end lost 4 bases, and 13 bases lay between the germline ends. Germline lookup yields CDR1 LNHDA and CDR2 SQIVND (reference sequence). The CDR3 extends over 14 amino acids. CDR3: CASSKQGQATEAFF. CDR3 nucleotide sequence: TGTGCCAGTAGTAAACAGGGTCAGGCCACTGAAGCTTTCTTT. Full variable domain (missing parts from reference TRBV19 and TRBJ1-1): DGGITQSPKYLFRKEGQNVTLSCEQNLNHDAMYWYRQDPGQGLRLIYYSQIVNDFQKGDIAEGYSVSREKKESFPLTVTSAQKNPTAFYLCASSKQGQATEAFFGQGTRLTVV.

V is TRBV10-3 and J is TRBJ2-3; D possibly uses TRBD1 or TRBD2 (6 bases each). Trimming pared 2 bases from V and 2 bases from J, leaving 14 bases between. Germline CDR1 ENHRY, CDR2 SYGVKD. The CDR3 covers 16 residues. The CDR3 DNA reads TGTGCCATCAGTGAGGTGGGGGGCCGGGCCACAGATACGCAGTATTTT. It yields the protein CAISEVGGRATDTQYF.

Only a few counts were recorded for this clonotype. The chain joins TRBV7-9 to TRBJ2-1, with D perhaps matching TRBD1 (5 bases). Germline values: CDR1 SEHNR, CDR2 FQNEAQ (reference sequence). The V end lost 10 bases, the J end lost 8 bases, and 15 bases lay between the germline ends. The CDR3 has 12 residues. The CDR3 DNA follows: TGTGCCACCGGCCGCAGGGTGGATGAGCAGTTCTTC. Protein sequence: CATGRRVDEQFF.

The V gene is TRBV12-3 or TRBV12-4, the J gene TRBJ2-3; D might be TRBD2 (6 bases). The CDR3 spans 15 residues. The V end was cut by 6 bases, the J end by 2 bases, with 15 bases between. The CDR3 protein is CASSPEAGFTDTQYF. In DNA, the CDR3 is TGTGCCAGCAGCCCGGAGGCGGGGTTCACAGATACGCAGTATTTT.

This clonotype was counted a few times. V gene TRBV12-3 or TRBV12-4 combines with J gene TRBJ2-1; no firm D call. The CDR3 runs to 16 residues. Trimming shortened V by 7 bases and J by 2 bases, and 18 bases separated the two germline ends. CDR3 sequence (DNA): TGTGCCAGCACTACCCCCCAGCGCGCAACCTACAATGAGCAGTTCTTC. This encodes CASTTPQRATYNEQFF.

The V gene is TRBV11-2, the J gene TRBJ2-1; 9 positions agree with TRBD2. V trimming: 5 bases; J trimming: 6 bases; junction bases outside the gene matches: 5. CDR3 length: 14 residues. Germline V gene lookup returns CDR1 SGHAT and CDR2 FQNNGV. The CDR3 nucleotides read TGTGCCAGCAGCCCGGGACTAGCCCCCAATGAGCAGTTCTTC. Protein sequence: CASSPGLAPNEQFF.

The genes are TRBV6-5 and TRBJ2-5, with a tentative D call TRBD1 (6 bases). Trimming removed 0 bases from V and 5 bases from J, with 10 bases in between. The CDR3 has 14 amino acids. Germline values: CDR1 MNHEY, CDR2 SVGAGI. CDR3 nucleotide sequence: TGTGCCAGCAGTTACTCTTGGCAGGGGGAGACCCAGTACTTC. Translating it yields CASSYSWQGETQYF.

This clonotype appeared once. Compared with germline, one end of the junction differs, possibly owing to a read error. CDR3 in DNA: TGTGCCAGCAGCCCGGACTCCATCGCGCCAAGAAACGCCATATATTTT. It translates to CASSPDSIAPRNAIYF. The chain links TRBV11-2 to TRBJ1-3; D ambiguous. The CDR3 has 16 amino acids. Per the germline V gene, CDR1 is SGHAT and CDR2 is FQNNGV.

This clonotype was found a few times. The rearrangement uses TRBV7-9 and TRBJ1-3; TRBD1 is a possible D gene (5 bases). Per the germline V gene, CDR1 is SEHNR and CDR2 is FQNEAQ (reference sequence). This CDR3 has 16 amino acids. The germline V and J ends were trimmed by 3 bases and 0 bases, with 12 bases remaining between them. The CDR3, as DNA: TGTGCCAGCAGCTTCGGTGGGGCAGGCTCTGGAAACACCATATATTTT. Its protein is CASSFGGAGSGNTIYF. Drawing the rest from reference TRBV7-9 and TRBJ1-3, the complete variable domain is DTGVSQNPRHKITKRGQNVTFRCDPISEHNRLYWYRQTLGQGPEFLTYFQNEAQLEKSRLLSDRFSAERPKGSFSTLEIQRTEQGDSAMYLCASSFGGAGSGNTIYFGEGSWLTVV.

The genes are TRBV20-1 and TRBJ2-1; 7 bases fit TRBD2. V lost 7 bases to trimming and J lost 0 bases; unmatched junction nucleotides: 6. CDR3 length equals 14 residues. Germline V gene sequence: CDR1 DFQATT, CDR2 SNEGSKA (reference sequence). The CDR3 is CSVQAGPSYNEQFF. The CDR3 DNA sequence: TGCAGTGTTCAAGCGGGACCCTCCTACAATGAGCAGTTCTTC.

This clonotype was counted only a few times. The V call is TRBV3-1, the J call TRBJ2-7, with 7 bases that match TRBD1. V shed 1 base, J shed 2 bases, and the junction held 2 bases outside the gene matches. CDR1 is LGHDT, CDR2 YNNKEL, per germline (reference sequence). The CDR3 is 14 amino acids. DNA of the CDR3: TGTGCCAGCAGCCAAGCACAGGGGCCCTACGAGCAGTACTTC. It codes for CASSQAQGPYEQYF.

This clonotype was recorded only once. This CDR3 reads CASSVGGGATGELFF. DNA for the CDR3: TGTGCCAGCAGCGTTGGCGGGGGGGCCACCGGGGAGCTGTTTTTT. The genes are TRBV9 and TRBJ2-2; 9 positions match TRBD2. The germline V gene encodes CDR1 SGDLS and CDR2 YYNGEE. This CDR3 is built from 15 residues. Germline trimming cut 2 bases from V and 4 bases from J; bases unmatched to any gene: 3. Filled out from reference TRBV9 and TRBJ2-2, the complete variable domain reads DSGVTQTPKHLITATGQRVTLRCSPRSGDLSVYWYQQSLDQGLQFLIQYYNGEERAKGNILERFSAQQFPDLHSELNLSSLELGDSALYFCASSVGGGATGELFFGEGSRLTVL.